This TCR beta chain was documented in a study of blood T cell repertoires in COVID-19. Study overall: The cDNA or gDNA used as material had been derived from T cells, B-cell-depleted T cells, or PBMCs.

CDR1 is MGHRA and CDR2 is YSYEKL in the germline V gene. This CDR3 has 14 residues. V was trimmed by 4 bases and J by 2 bases, leaving 8 bases between them. In the authors' methods: Reference gene primer amplification gave nucleated cell count estimates. Produced via immunoSEQ multiplex PCR; TCRdb's table is partial and in-frame only. That table furnishes V, J and clone size, whereas the DNA furnished D and trimming. The sample has approximately 390,000 clones; 87% are singletons. Patients in Seattle were enrolled during active infection, then followed longitudinally. The source is a woman aged 55-69 years with COVID-19, enrolled during active disease. Sequenced material: peripheral blood. The chain carries TRBV4-1 and TRBJ1-4; weak D call: TRBD1 (6 bases). The CDR3 sequence is CASSPGQTNEKLFF. CDR3 coding DNA: TGCGCCAGCAGCCCAGGACAGACTAATGAAAAACTGTTTTTT.